This T cell receptor (beta chain) was found in a study of T cells in Graves' hyperthyroidism and ophthalmopathy. V was cut by 5 bases and J by 2 bases, with 15 bases left in between. The CDR3 is 15 amino acids. Per germline, CDR1 MDHEN and CDR2 SYDVKM. This clonotype was found a few times. Amplification of TCR beta CDR3 regions was performed using RNA transcripts as template. An initial round of RT-PCR targeting the TCR CDR3 relied on the HTBI primer set. MiXCR, applied by TCRdb to the multiplex PCR reads, yields one record per CDR3 protein. Of around 400,000 distinct CDR3 sequences in the sample, about 15% were seen once. Newly diagnosed hyperthyroidism patients aged 18 to 65 years had disease lasting under 2 months. Criteria for exclusion of patients were uncontrolled infection, other autoimmune disease, pregnancy or lactation. Orbital computed tomography and thyroid ultrasound, together with serum TRAb and thyroxine and clinical symptoms, were used for diagnoses. Under 12 ml fresh peripheral blood yielded the PBMCs.

The chain employs TRBV28 and TRBJ1-2; tentatively, D is TRBD1 (6 bases). Sequenced: blood. The sequence came from a woman aged 18-35 years with Graves' hyperthyroidism that later progressed to Graves' ophthalmopathy. CDR3 nucleotide sequence: TGTGCCAGCAGTCCCCAACAGGGTTGCAACTATGGCTACACCTTC. It codes for CASSPQQGCNYGYTF.